These 17 T cell receptor beta chains share one sample of origin, sequenced in a study of PD-1 blockade in classical Hodgkin lymphoma. Some clones are missing from TCRdb's copy, which holds only in-frame ones; the method was immunoSEQ multiplex PCR. The table records tens of thousands of clones, 90% to 95% of them present only once. Autologous stem cell transplantation was followed by relapse in every patient, and brentuximab vedotin exposure varied. The starting material was peripheral blood mononuclear cells (PBMCs), obtained at baseline. The receptors were gathered from a human donor with classical Hodgkin lymphoma.

The V call is TRBV27, the J call TRBJ1-4; the D is unclear. With 2 bases removed from V and 0 bases from J, the gap between germline ends came to 7 bases. Per germline, CDR1 MNHEY and CDR2 SMNVEV (reference sequence). The CDR3 contains 15 residues. The CDR3 here is CASSLSGTTNEKLFF. CDR3 DNA sequence: TGTGCCAGCAGTTTAAGTGGCACAACTAATGAAAAACTGTTTTTT.

The rearrangement joins TRBV6-6 to TRBJ2-2; TRBD1 is a possible D gene (6 bases). Trimming cost V 6 bases and J 5 bases, with 13 bases left between them. The CDR3 sequence is 14 residues long. Germline V CDR1 and CDR2: MNHNY, SVGAGI (reference sequence). The CDR3 reads CASRPGHVTGELFF. The CDR3 nucleotides are TGTGCCAGCAGACCGGGACACGTAACCGGGGAGCTGTTTTTT.

This sequence joins TRBV19 and TRBJ2-3; D gene unclear. V shed 5 bases and J shed 6 bases, with 18 bases lying between them. Per the germline V gene, CDR1 is LNHDA and CDR2 is SQIVND (reference sequence). The CDR3 has 15 amino acids. The CDR3 bases are TGTGCCAGTAGTTTCCTTCTACAGTCCGACGATACGCAGTATTTT. This encodes CASSFLLQSDDTQYF.

The J gene is TRBJ1-4, the V gene TRBV19; D may be TRBD1 (5 bases). Trimming cost V 3 bases and J 0 bases, with 5 bases left between them. CDR3 length: 14 amino acids. CDR1 is LNHDA and CDR2 is SQIVND in the germline V gene (reference sequence). CDR3 protein: CASSMTATNEKLFF. The CDR3 nucleotides are TGTGCCAGTAGTATGACAGCAACTAATGAAAAACTGTTTTTT. Full variable domain (rest looked up from reference TRBV19 and TRBJ1-4): DGGITQSPKYLFRKEGQNVTLSCEQNLNHDAMYWYRQDPGQGLRLIYYSQIVNDFQKGDIAEGYSVSREKKESFPLTVTSAQKNPTAFYLCASSMTATNEKLFFGSGTQLSVL.

This chain uses TRBV5-1 with TRBJ2-3; D might be TRBD2 (6 bases). The CDR3 extends over 14 amino acids. Germline lookup yields CDR1 SGHRS and CDR2 YFSETQ. V was trimmed by 3 bases and J by 2 bases, leaving 10 bases between them. The CDR3 DNA sequence: TGCGCCAGCAGCTCATCTAGCGTCACAGATACGCAGTATTTT. Translating gives CASSSSSVTDTQYF. The variable domain in full, with the rest retrieved from reference TRBV5-1 and TRBJ2-3, is KAGVTQTPRYLIKTRGQQVTLSCSPISGHRSVSWYQQTPGQGLQFLFEYFSETQRNKGNFPGRFSGRQFSNSRSEMNVSTLELGDSALYLCASSSSSVTDTQYFGPGTRLTVL.

In its sample, this clone is medium-sized (0.01 to 0.1%). This chain connects TRBV2 to TRBJ2-1; D is possibly TRBD1 or TRBD2 (5 bases each). V gave up 4 bases and J gave up 8 bases, with 18 bases separating them. The germline V gene has CDR1 SNHLY and CDR2 FYNNEI. The length of the CDR3 is 15 residues. CDR3 in DNA: TGTGCCAGCAGTGGGACCGAGGGGTCACTAGATGAGCAGTTCTTC. It is translated as CASSGTEGSLDEQFF.

The V and J genes are TRBV6-1 and TRBJ2-1; TRBD1 agrees at 7 bases. Germline CDR1 reads MNHNS; CDR2 reads SASEGT. J was trimmed by 8 bases and V by 1 base; bases with no gene match: 2. This CDR3 comprises 13 residues. Here the CDR3 DNA reads TGTGCCAGCAGTGAAGGGGGGACAGATGAGCAGTTCTTC. This codes for CASSEGGTDEQFF.

This chain joins TRBV7-9 and TRBJ2-2; 10 bases map to TRBD2. Germline values: CDR1 SEHNR, CDR2 FQNEAQ (reference sequence). The CDR3 consists of 16 residues. Germline trimming cut 6 bases from V and 5 bases from J; bases unmatched to any gene: 9. CDR3 sequence (DNA): TGTGCCAGCAGACCTTCGAGCGGGAGGGGAACCGGGGAGCTGTTTTTT. Amino acid sequence: CASRPSSGRGTGELFF. Full variable domain (outside the CDR3, taken from reference TRBV7-9 and TRBJ2-2): DTGVSQNPRHKITKRGQNVTFRCDPISEHNRLYWYRQTLGQGPEFLTYFQNEAQLEKSRLLSDRFSAERPKGSFSTLEIQRTEQGDSAMYLCASRPSSGRGTGELFFGEGSRLTVL.

V usage is TRBV14 and J usage is TRBJ1-6, with a weak D call TRBD1 (5 bases). The length of the CDR3 is 15 residues. Germline V gives CDR1 SGHDN, CDR2 FVKESK. Trimming cost V 0 bases and J 9 bases, with 12 bases left between them. CDR3 in DNA: TGTGCCAGCAGCCAAGATTGGCAGGGAGGTTCACCCCTCCACTTT. As protein: CASSQDWQGGSPLHF.

This clone was seen only once. The CDR3 reads CASSFNGKDYEQYF. Here the CDR3 DNA reads TGTGCCAGCAGCTTTAACGGGAAGGACTACGAGCAGTACTTC. The chain has TRBV7-3 and TRBJ2-7, with D possibly TRBD2 on 5 matching bases. Between the trimmed V and J ends, which lost 3 bases and 3 bases, there was a span of 12 bases. The length of the CDR3 is 14 residues. Germline V gene data show CDR1 as SGHTA and CDR2 as FQGTGA.

V usage is TRBV5-8 and J usage is TRBJ1-2, with TRBD1 matching 10 bases. V trimming: 3 bases; J trimming: 5 bases; junction bases outside the gene matches: 4. Germline-derived CDR1 and CDR2 are SGHTS and YDEGEE. The length of the CDR3 is 14 residues. The CDR3 here is CASSSGQGEYGYTF. DNA for the CDR3: TGTGCCAGCAGCTCCGGACAGGGGGAATATGGCTACACCTTC.

This chain links TRBV9 with TRBJ2-3; D is possibly TRBD1 or TRBD2 (7 bases each). CDR1 is SGDLS, CDR2 YYNGEE, per germline. V gave up 4 bases and J gave up 3 bases, with 24 bases separating them. This CDR3 is built from 18 residues. The CDR3 bases are TGTGCCAGCAGCCCATCAGGGGGGGCGCCTACGGGGACAGATACGCAGTATTTT. Translation gives CASSPSGGAPTGTDTQYF.

The chain is built from TRBV9 and TRBJ2-3; D possibly corresponds to TRBD1 (6 bases). V lost 0 bases and J lost 0, with 11 bases in between. The CDR3 covers 16 residues. CDR1 is SGDLS and CDR2 is YYNGEE in the germline V gene. CDR3 in amino acids: CASSVGGHTSTDTQYF. Here the CDR3 DNA reads TGTGCCAGCAGCGTAGGGGGACATACTAGCACAGATACGCAGTATTTT. The complete variable domain, with remaining parts taken from reference TRBV9 and TRBJ2-3, reads DSGVTQTPKHLITATGQRVTLRCSPRSGDLSVYWYQQSLDQGLQFLIQYYNGEERAKGNILERFSAQQFPDLHSELNLSSLELGDSALYFCASSVGGHTSTDTQYFGPGTRLTVL.

The chain recombines TRBV6-1 with TRBJ2-1, with D possibly being TRBD1 (6 bases). V was clipped by 3 bases and J by 9 bases, with 18 bases between them. The CDR3 covers 15 residues. Germline CDR1 MNHNS, CDR2 SASEGT. The chain's CDR3 is CASSELGARLGEQFF. The CDR3 DNA sequence: TGTGCCAGCAGTGAGCTGGGGGCGCGTTTAGGTGAGCAGTTCTTC.

Turning to this clone: The sample has other DNA sequences that encode this CDR3 too. The chain is built from TRBV6-5 and TRBJ2-2; D possibly uses TRBD1 or TRBD2 (6 bases each). Germline-derived CDR1 and CDR2 are MNHEY and SVGAGI. CDR3 length: 14 residues. V lost 0 bases, J lost 6 bases, and 8 bases lay in between. The CDR3 coding sequence is TGTGCCAGCAGTTACTCAGGGGGGTCCGGGGAGCTGTTTTTT. Translating it yields CASSYSGGSGELFF.

The CDR3 coding sequence is TGTGCCAGCAGCTTAGGACGGAAAGCTTCCTACAATGAGCAGTTCTTC. It yields the protein CASSLGRKASYNEQFF. The chain combines TRBV7-2 with TRBJ2-1; D remains unclear. Trimming stripped 1 base from V and 1 base from J, with 11 bases between. In germline, CDR1 is SGHTA, CDR2 FQGNSA. This CDR3 is built from 16 residues.

J is TRBJ1-1 and V is TRBV18; D may be TRBD1 (5 bases). Looked up from germline, CDR1 is KGHSH and CDR2 is LQKENI. V was clipped by 3 bases and J by 4 bases, with 15 bases between them. This CDR3 region has 15 residues. For the CDR3, the DNA is TGTGCCAGCTCACCTCAAGGGGCGCGGAGCACTGAAGCTTTCTTT. Encoded protein: CASSPQGARSTEAFF.